Below are 14 T cell receptor beta chains sequenced from a single sample in a study of blood T cell repertoires in COVID-19. The protocol was immunoSEQ multiplex PCR, while the TCRdb copy is restricted to in-frame clones and leaves out a portion. This table holds over 200,000 clones, around 87% found once. Sequenced sample: peripheral blood. These receptors came from a man between 60 and 70 years old who had recovered from COVID-19.

As to this clone: Sequence at one end of the junction differs from germline and may be a read error. CDR3 nucleotides: TGTGCCAGCAGTCAACGGCTTCAGGGTGGGCCTGGGAACACCATATATTTT. Translation gives CASSQRLQGGPGNTIYF. The J gene is TRBJ1-3, the V gene TRBV28; D perhaps matches TRBD1 (5 bases). The CDR3 loop spans 17 amino acids. Germline V gene sequence: CDR1 MDHEN, CDR2 SYDVKM.

The chain recombines TRBV7-6 with TRBJ1-4, with TRBD1 matching over 7 bases. The ends lost 3 bases at V and 4 bases at J; junction bases unmatched: 8. This CDR3 comprises 16 residues. Germline V gene lookup returns CDR1 SGHVS and CDR2 FNYEAQ. The CDR3 DNA follows: TGTGCCAGCAGCTTCATACCTCAGGGGGGTAATGAAAAACTGTTTTTT. Its protein is CASSFIPQGGNEKLFF.

The V call is TRBV7-9, the J call TRBJ2-1, with TRBD2 as a possible D gene (6 bases). Germline assignment: CDR1 SEHNR and CDR2 FQNEAQ (reference sequence). The CDR3 runs to 16 residues. V was shortened by 1 base and J by 1 base, with 11 bases between the two germline ends. The CDR3 region has the DNA TGTGCCAGCAGCTTAGACGGGGGTGGGTCCTACAATGAGCAGTTCTTC. This codes for CASSLDGGGSYNEQFF.

This chain uses TRBV6-6 with TRBJ2-5; TRBD1 matches at 7 bases. The CDR3 is 15 amino acids. Losses at the gene ends were 6 bases for V and 4 bases for J; bases not matched to a gene: 11. CDR1 and CDR2 (germline): MNHNY, SVGAGI (reference sequence). CDR3 DNA: TGTGCCAGCAGACTCGGACAGGCCCGTGGAGAGACCCAGTACTTC. Protein product: CASRLGQARGETQYF.

The chain recombines TRBV24-1 with TRBJ2-1; tentatively, D is TRBD1 (6 bases). V lost 5 bases and J lost 0, with 13 bases in between. This CDR3 has 16 residues. Germline V CDR1 and CDR2: KGHDR, SFDVKD. The CDR3 loop is CATSGQDSSSYNEQFF. In DNA, the CDR3 is TGTGCCACCAGTGGACAGGATTCAAGCTCCTACAATGAGCAGTTCTTC.

This rearrangement joins TRBV2 to TRBJ1-5; D is unresolved. V was pared by 4 bases and J by 5 bases, with 3 bases between. Germline values: CDR1 SNHLY, CDR2 FYNNEI. The CDR3 runs 11 residues. The CDR3 sequence: CASSGDQPQHF. CDR3 DNA sequence: TGTGCCAGCAGTGGAGATCAGCCCCAGCATTTT.

The chain is built from TRBV4-3 and TRBJ1-1; D is ambiguous. Trimming cost V 3 bases and J 8 bases, with 7 bases left between them. Germline loops: CDR1 LGHNA, CDR2 YSLEER. The CDR3 runs to 11 residues. The CDR3 loop reads CASSQGKEAFF. The CDR3 region has the DNA TGCGCCAGCAGCCAGGGCAAGGAAGCTTTCTTT.

This chain links TRBV7-2 with TRBJ1-1, with D hard to call. The V end was cut by 4 bases, the J end by 1 base, with 13 bases between. Germline V CDR1 and CDR2: SGHTA, FQGNSA. This CDR3 is built from 15 residues. Here the CDR3 reads CASSSQTDTNTEAFF. CDR3 nucleotides: TGTGCCAGCAGCTCCCAAACCGACACGAACACTGAAGCTTTCTTT.

The V and J genes are TRBV20-1 and TRBJ2-1; a weak D match, TRBD1 (6 bases). This CDR3 contains 11 residues. V lost 1 base and J lost 12, with 10 bases in between. Germline CDR1 DFQATT, CDR2 SNEGSKA (reference sequence). CDR3 in DNA: TGCAGTGCTAGAGGGGACAAAGTGCAGTTCTTC. The encoded protein is CSARGDKVQFF.

The chain has TRBV14 and TRBJ2-5; perhaps TRBD2 as D (5 bases). The CDR3 sequence is 14 residues long. Germline V gives CDR1 SGHDN, CDR2 FVKESK. Trimming shortened V by 3 bases and J by 4 bases, and 12 bases separated the two germline ends. Here the CDR3 reads CASSQDWVGETQYF. The CDR3 DNA reads as TGTGCCAGCAGCCAGGACTGGGTGGGAGAGACCCAGTACTTC.

V is TRBV6-4 and J is TRBJ2-1, with 12 bases that match TRBD1. After removal of 3 bases from V and 9 bases from J, the junction contained 6 bases not matched to a gene. The CDR3 runs 15 residues. Germline V lookup: CDR1 MRHNA, CDR2 SNTAGT. This CDR3 reads CASSEAGTGGSEQFF. In nucleotides, the CDR3 is TGTGCCAGCAGTGAAGCCGGGACAGGGGGCAGTGAGCAGTTCTTC.

This chain uses TRBV7-2 with TRBJ1-1; TRBD1 might be the D (6 bases). Trimming took 4 bases from V and 0 from J, leaving 9 bases between them. This CDR3 contains 14 residues. Looked up from germline, CDR1 is SGHTA and CDR2 is FQGNSA. CDR3 loop: CASSSQGMNTEAFF. The CDR3 DNA is TGTGCCAGCAGCTCACAGGGTATGAACACTGAAGCTTTCTTT.

J is TRBJ2-2 and V is TRBV5-1; D not certain. The CDR3 length is 14 residues. Germline V lookup: CDR1 SGHRS, CDR2 YFSETQ. V shed 6 bases and J shed 1 base, with 10 bases lying between them. The chain's CDR3 is CASTEVGNTGELFF. The CDR3 DNA sequence: TGCGCCAGCACCGAGGTGGGGAACACCGGGGAGCTGTTTTTT.

The J gene is TRBJ1-2, the V gene TRBV10-1, with D uncertain. This CDR3 has 13 amino acids. The germline CDR1 and CDR2 sequences are WNHNN and SYGVQD (reference sequence). V lost 3 bases, J lost 2 bases, and 7 bases lay in between. The CDR3 sequence: CASSDTENYGYTF. The CDR3 DNA reads TGCGCCAGCAGTGACACAGAAAACTATGGCTACACCTTC.